The entry that follows covers one TCR beta chain sequence. In this sample, this clonotype turned up many times. Its antigen remains unidentified. Base qualities are not provided; no much larger clone lies one nucleotide away. V and J lose 4 bases and 7 bases, and a span of 10 bases separates them. Including the terminal cysteine and phenylalanine, the CDR3 comprises 13 residues. Of all the DNA, just the CDR3 is kept, 39 bases in frame from base 1. The germline V gene encodes CDR1 SGHVS and CDR2 FNYEAQ. The treatment or condition label on this specimen signifies: in vitro stimulation with specific CMV peptide epitopes to enrich CMV-specific T cells. This sample is drawn from a study of T cell repertoires in cytomegalovirus infection (dated 2019 in TCRdb). Context from the whole study: The peptide stimulations were aimed at well-studied HLA-B-restricted epitopes as well as recently identified HLA-C-restricted CMV epitopes, whose presentation resists viral immunomodulation. Donor HLA type was relevant to the analysis, because carriage of CMV infection together with the matching HLA type was indicated by public TCR beta signatures. What the authors observed across the whole study: Carriers of CMV infection plus the relevant HLA type were discriminated by the cumulative frequency of public TCR beta family members in the study cohort and in an independent roughly 370-donor cohort. The ex vivo response was dominated by HLA-C-restricted CMV-specific TCR beta clonotypes, which also provided the single most frequent clonotype in two of eight donors.

Sequenced on an Illumina HiSeq 1500. TCRdb reworked the public reads: Q25 trimming with fastp, MiXCR clone assembly, productive beta chains retained. Every distinct CDR3 protein forms one entry, paired with its most common genes and DNA. Within this sample are 20,000 to 25,000 distinct CDR3 sequences, with around 43% of them counted one time only. The top ten constitute approximately 94% of the sample. The TCR was taken from a human donor in good health (CMV status not recorded). Some clones in this sample may be carry-over from other donors' samples. The sequencing here drew on CD8+ T cells from cultured PBMCs, taken from culture after CMV antigen stimulation. The sequence joins TRBV7-6 to TRBJ2-2, with no confidently assigned D gene. The DNA reads TGTGCCAGCAGCTCTCAGCAGAGCGGGGAGCTGTTTTTT. Its protein reads: CASSSQQSGELFF.